The source of this T cell receptor (beta chain) is a study of immune evolution from preneoplasia to lung adenocarcinoma. For the study at large: HLA loss of heterozygosity: over 5.5% AIS, less than 18% MIA, around 33% ADC, none AAH. General study points: Compared with EGFR-mutant or double wild-type lesions, KRAS-mutant nodules were more clonal. Top clone share appeared to fall from AAH through AIS, MIA, adenocarcinoma.

In regard to this clone: The antigen is unknown.

The table came from immunoSEQ multiplex PCR; TCRdb's copy has only in-frame clones and leaves some out. The sample gives over 6,500 clones, around 85% of which show up once; over 2% is in the top ten. The CDR3 is 14 residues long. V was pared by 5 bases and J by 5 bases, with 9 bases of the junction left unmatched. Germline V gene lookup returns CDR1 SGHRS and CDR2 YFSETQ. The sequencing sample was made of FFPE minimally invasive lung adenocarcinoma tissue. The chain links TRBV5-1 to TRBJ1-2; 7 bases are shared with TRBD1. This sequence was found in an older person with lung adenocarcinoma. The CDR3 spells CASRTGGTEYGYTF. CDR3 bases: TGCGCCAGCAGGACCGGAGGGACAGAATATGGCTACACCTTC.